Reported below is one T cell receptor (beta chain). This record belongs to a study of T cell responses to AZD1222 COVID-19 vaccine. Assay used: immunoSEQ multiplex PCR; TCRdb lists only in-frame clones, some missing. The table shows more than 110,000 clones, with around 90% occurring only once. V was pared by 6 bases and J by 3 bases, with 10 bases of the junction left unmatched. Germline CDR1 is SNHLY and CDR2 is FYNNEI. The CDR3 has 15 amino acids. The sequence was collected from an adult in good health. The chain carries TRBV2 and TRBJ2-7; 8 bases are shared with TRBD1. The specimen comprised peripheral blood, sampled on day 0 of AZD1222 vaccination. CDR3 sequence reads: CASRPGQGGDYEQYF. DNA for the CDR3: TGTGCCAGCAGACCTGGACAGGGAGGTGACTACGAGCAGTACTTC.